This is a list of T cell receptor beta chains from one sample in a study of PD-1 and CTLA-4 blockade in melanoma. This table comes from immunoSEQ multiplex PCR, and its TCRdb copy is limited to in-frame clones, with some not included. The sample includes about 30,000 clones, 88% of them seen just once. The starting material was CD8+ T cells from peripheral blood, obtained from a patient given anti-PD-1 treatment. The receptors come from a human donor with melanoma. Both conserved end residues are part of each CDR3. D genes are given only for firm matches. For some rows the clone size is stated as once, few or many, or as a class when expanded; others skip it.

d_call: NA
v_call: TRBV5-1
j_call: TRBJ1-3
clone_size: NA
cdr3_nt: TGCGCCAGCAACTATGACAGTCCTTGGGCTGGAAACACCATATATTTT
cdr3_aa: CASNYDSPWAGNTIYF

d_call: TRBD1
v_call: TRBV28
j_call: TRBJ1-5
clone_size: NA
cdr3_nt: TGTGCCAGCAGTCTAGGACAGGTACGGAATCAGCCCCAGCATTTT
cdr3_aa: CASSLGQVRNQPQHF

d_call: NA
v_call: TRBV4-1
j_call: TRBJ2-1
clone_size: NA
cdr3_nt: TGCGCCAGCAGCCAAGAGGAAACTCCTTACAATGAGCAGTTCTTC
cdr3_aa: CASSQEETPYNEQFF

d_call: NA
v_call: TRBV27
j_call: TRBJ1-1
clone_size: NA
cdr3_nt: TGTGCCAGCATAAAAGCCACTGAAGCTTTCTTT
cdr3_aa: CASIKATEAFF

d_call: TRBD1
v_call: TRBV19
j_call: TRBJ2-7
clone_size: few
cdr3_nt: TGTGCCAGTAGTACCTGGGACAGCCCCTACGAGCAGTACTTC
cdr3_aa: CASSTWDSPYEQYF

d_call: TRBD1
v_call: TRBV7-9
j_call: TRBJ2-1
clone_size: once
cdr3_nt: TGTGCCAGCAGCTTCGACATGACAGGGTACAATGAGCAGTTCTTC
cdr3_aa: CASSFDMTGYNEQFF

d_call: NA
v_call: TRBV7-9
j_call: TRBJ1-4
clone_size: few
cdr3_nt: TGTGCCAGCAGGGGTGTCGGGGCGGCCGTCGAACTGTTTTTT
cdr3_aa: CASRGVGAAVELFF

d_call: NA
v_call: TRBV19
j_call: TRBJ1-5
clone_size: NA
cdr3_nt: TGTGCCAGTAGTCTCCTTCTTAATAGCAATCAGCCCCAGCATTTT
cdr3_aa: CASSLLLNSNQPQHF

d_call: TRBD2
v_call: TRBV4-1
j_call: TRBJ2-3
clone_size: once
cdr3_nt: TGCGCCAGCAGCCAAAGCGGGGGGGGTGGTACGCAGTATTTT
cdr3_aa: CASSQSGGGGTQYF

d_call: NA
v_call: TRBV6-1
j_call: TRBJ1-1
clone_size: NA
cdr3_nt: TGTGCCAGCAGTGAGGGGGTTTTAGCTGAAGCTTTCTTT
cdr3_aa: CASSEGVLAEAFF

d_call: NA
v_call: TRBV2
j_call: TRBJ1-5
clone_size: NA
cdr3_nt: TGTGCCAGCAAGGGGGGAGGGCAGCCCCAGCATTTT
cdr3_aa: CASKGGGQPQHF

d_call: NA
v_call: TRBV5-1
j_call: TRBJ2-7
clone_size: once
cdr3_nt: TGCGCCAGCAGCTTGGCATCGCGGGGCGAGCAGTACTTC
cdr3_aa: CASSLASRGEQYF

d_call: NA
v_call: TRBV28
j_call: TRBJ1-5
clone_size: NA
cdr3_nt: TGTGCCAGCAGTTTACCCCGCCCCCCCCAGCATTTT
cdr3_aa: CASSLPRPPQHF

d_call: TRBD2
v_call: TRBV9
j_call: TRBJ2-5
clone_size: NA
cdr3_nt: TGTGCCAGCAGCGTAACTAGCGGGGGCCAGGGGACCCAGTACTTC
cdr3_aa: CASSVTSGGQGTQYF

d_call: NA
v_call: TRBV9
j_call: TRBJ1-2
clone_size: once
cdr3_nt: TGTGCCAGCACGGGGGGCGGTTACTATGGCTACACCTTC
cdr3_aa: CASTGGGYYGYTF

d_call: TRBD1
v_call: TRBV6-4
j_call: TRBJ2-3
clone_size: few
cdr3_nt: TGTGCCAGCAGTGACTCACGCCAGGGGGCAGATACGCAGTATTTT
cdr3_aa: CASSDSRQGADTQYF

d_call: NA
v_call: TRBV7-8
j_call: TRBJ2-7
clone_size: NA
cdr3_nt: TGTGCCAGCAGCCCCGAGGGGGGATACTACGAGCAGTACTTC
cdr3_aa: CASSPEGGYYEQYF

d_call: NA
v_call: TRBV7-9
j_call: TRBJ1-1
clone_size: NA
cdr3_nt: TGTGCCAGCAGCACCAGGGGATGGGACACTGAAGCTTTCTTT
cdr3_aa: CASSTRGWDTEAFF

d_call: NA
v_call: TRBV9
j_call: TRBJ1-1
clone_size: NA
cdr3_nt: TGTGCCAGCAGCCCGTACGAGGGTTTGAACACTGAAGCTTTCTTT
cdr3_aa: CASSPYEGLNTEAFF

d_call: NA
v_call: TRBV2
j_call: TRBJ2-7
clone_size: NA
cdr3_nt: TGTGCCAGCAGTGAAGGAGGGACACAATACTCCTACGAGCAGTACTTC
cdr3_aa: CASSEGGTQYSYEQYF

d_call: NA
v_call: TRBV6-5
j_call: TRBJ1-1
clone_size: NA
cdr3_nt: TGTGCCAGCAGTTACTCGATGGGTGAAGCTTTCTTT
cdr3_aa: CASSYSMGEAFF

d_call: NA
v_call: TRBV27
j_call: TRBJ1-6
clone_size: NA
cdr3_nt: TGTGCCAGCAGTTTAGGGAATTCACCCCTCCACTTT
cdr3_aa: CASSLGNSPLHF

d_call: NA
v_call: TRBV25-1
j_call: TRBJ1-3
clone_size: once
cdr3_nt: TGTGCCAGCAGTGAACTAGGAAACACCATATATTTT
cdr3_aa: CASSELGNTIYF

d_call: NA
v_call: TRBV23-1
j_call: TRBJ1-2
clone_size: NA
cdr3_nt: TGCGCCAGCACTCGGTGGGCCGGCTACACCTTC
cdr3_aa: CASTRWAGYTF

d_call: NA
v_call: TRBV11-2
j_call: TRBJ2-3
clone_size: few
cdr3_nt: TGTGCCAGCAGCTCCCACCTCGGGGATACGCAGTATTTT
cdr3_aa: CASSSHLGDTQYF

d_call: NA
v_call: TRBV7-8
j_call: TRBJ1-1
clone_size: NA
cdr3_nt: TGTGCCAGCAGCCCGCGGGTGAACACTGAAGCTTTCTTT
cdr3_aa: CASSPRVNTEAFF

d_call: TRBD2
v_call: TRBV4-2
j_call: TRBJ2-7
clone_size: NA
cdr3_nt: TGTGCCAGCAGCCAAGAAAGCGGGGTCTCCTACGAGCAGTACTTC
cdr3_aa: CASSQESGVSYEQYF

d_call: NA
v_call: TRBV15
j_call: TRBJ1-1
clone_size: NA
cdr3_nt: TGTGCCACCAGCAGAGGGTTTGGGGGCACTGAAGCTTTCTTT
cdr3_aa: CATSRGFGGTEAFF

d_call: NA
v_call: TRBV3-1/TRBV3-2
j_call: TRBJ1-2
clone_size: NA
cdr3_nt: TGTGCCAGCAGCGGGACACAGGGCGACTTCTATGGCTACACCTTC
cdr3_aa: CASSGTQGDFYGYTF

d_call: NA
v_call: TRBV19
j_call: TRBJ1-1
clone_size: NA
cdr3_nt: TGTGCCAGTAGTATAACAGCCAACACTGAAGCTTTCTTT
cdr3_aa: CASSITANTEAFF

d_call: NA
v_call: TRBV7-9
j_call: TRBJ2-3
clone_size: NA
cdr3_nt: TGTGCCAGCAGCCCGAGTGGGGTGGCGCAGTATTTT
cdr3_aa: CASSPSGVAQYF

d_call: NA
v_call: TRBV3-1/TRBV3-2
j_call: TRBJ1-1
clone_size: NA
cdr3_nt: TGTGCCAGCAGCCATCTCGGTGGCGGCACTGAAGCTTTCTTT
cdr3_aa: CASSHLGGGTEAFF

d_call: NA
v_call: TRBV4-3
j_call: TRBJ2-1
clone_size: NA
cdr3_nt: TGCGCCAGCAGCCCACGCCCCCCACGCATATTGTCCTACAATGAGCAGTTCTTC
cdr3_aa: CASSPRPPRILSYNEQFF

d_call: TRBD1
v_call: TRBV19
j_call: TRBJ2-5
clone_size: NA
cdr3_nt: TGTGCCAGCCGGGACAGAGTACAAGAGACCCAGTACTTC
cdr3_aa: CASRDRVQETQYF

d_call: TRBD1
v_call: TRBV28
j_call: TRBJ1-1
clone_size: NA
cdr3_nt: TGTGCCAGCATTCAAGACAGGGACACTGAAGCTTTCTTT
cdr3_aa: CASIQDRDTEAFF

d_call: TRBD1
v_call: TRBV6-1
j_call: TRBJ1-2
clone_size: NA
cdr3_nt: TGTGCCAGCAGTGATACAGAGGGACAGAACTATGGCTACACCTTC
cdr3_aa: CASSDTEGQNYGYTF